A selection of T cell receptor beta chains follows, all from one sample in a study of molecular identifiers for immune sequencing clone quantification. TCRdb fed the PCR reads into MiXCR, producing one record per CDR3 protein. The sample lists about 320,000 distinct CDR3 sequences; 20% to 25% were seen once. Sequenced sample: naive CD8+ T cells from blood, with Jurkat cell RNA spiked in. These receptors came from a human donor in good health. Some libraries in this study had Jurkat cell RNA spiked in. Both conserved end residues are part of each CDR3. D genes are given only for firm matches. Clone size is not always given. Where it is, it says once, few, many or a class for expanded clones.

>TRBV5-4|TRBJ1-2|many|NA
CASSLDDYGYTF
TGTGCCAGCAGCCTGGACGACTATGGCTACACCTTC
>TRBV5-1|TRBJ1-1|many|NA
CASRRGLNTEAFF
TGCGCCAGCCGAAGGGGACTTAACACTGAAGCTTTCTTT
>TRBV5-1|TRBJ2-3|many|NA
CASSEGGKDTQYF
TGCGCCAGCAGCGAGGGCGGTAAGGATACGCAGTATTTT
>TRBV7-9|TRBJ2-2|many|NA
CASSSGLVGELFF
TGTGCCAGCAGCTCCGGGCTTGTTGGGGAGCTGTTTTTT
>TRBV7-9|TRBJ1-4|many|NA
CASSTDQVSTNEKLFF
TGTGCCAGCAGCACCGACCAGGTTTCAACTAATGAAAAACTGTTTTTT
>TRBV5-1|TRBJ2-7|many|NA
CASSLGQSSSYEQYF
TGCGCCAGCAGCCTAGGACAGTCGAGTAGCTACGAGCAGTACTTC
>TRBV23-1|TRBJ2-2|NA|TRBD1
CASSQFLTGGGLTPTGELFF
TGCGCCAGCAGTCAATTCTTGACAGGGGGCGGGTTAACGCCTACCGGGGAGCTGTTTTTT
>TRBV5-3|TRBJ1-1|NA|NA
CASSPPGDTGAFF
TGTGCCAGCAGCCCTCCGGGCGACACTGGAGCTTTCTTT
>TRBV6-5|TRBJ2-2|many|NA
CASRPWTNTGELFF
TGTGCCAGCAGACCATGGACTAACACCGGGGAGCTGTTTTTT
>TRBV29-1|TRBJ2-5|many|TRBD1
CSVETGEGQAQETQYF
TGCAGCGTTGAAACCGGAGAAGGACAGGCCCAAGAGACCCAGTACTTC
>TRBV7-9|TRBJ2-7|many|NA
CASTSLNYEQYF
TGTGCCAGCACCTCTCTCAACTACGAGCAGTACTTC
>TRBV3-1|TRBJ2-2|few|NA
CASSDLVNTGELFF
TGTGCCAGCAGCGATTTGGTGAACACCGGGGAGCTGTTTTTT
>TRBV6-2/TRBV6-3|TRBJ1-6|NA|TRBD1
CASSDRGGSAPLHF
TGTGCCAGCAGTGATCGAGGGGGCTCGGCACCCCTCCACTTT
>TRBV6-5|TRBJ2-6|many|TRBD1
CASSTPGTGRSGANVLTF
TGTGCCAGCAGTACCCCCGGGACAGGGAGGTCTGGGGCCAACGTCCTGACTTTC
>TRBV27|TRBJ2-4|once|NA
CATKSEDIKNIQYF
TGTGCCACCAAATCCGAGGATATCAAAAACATTCAGTACTTC
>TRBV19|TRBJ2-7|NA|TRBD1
CASSTKDREMNEQYF
TGTGCCAGTAGTACAAAGGACAGGGAAATGAACGAGCAGTACTTC
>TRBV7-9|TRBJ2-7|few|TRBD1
CASTPTGNEQYF
TGTGCCAGTACCCCGACAGGGAACGAGCAGTACTTC
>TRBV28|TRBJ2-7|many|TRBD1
CASSSRDRSSYEQYF
TGTGCCAGCAGTTCCCGGGACAGGAGCTCCTACGAGCAGTACTTC
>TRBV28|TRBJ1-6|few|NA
CASNLRSSYNSPLHF
TGTGCCAGCAACCTCAGGAGCTCCTATAATTCACCCCTCCACTTT
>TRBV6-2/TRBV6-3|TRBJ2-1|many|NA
CASSRYPAYNEQFF
TGTGCCAGCAGTCGTTACCCTGCCTACAATGAGCAGTTCTTC
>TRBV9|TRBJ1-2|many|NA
CASSEYTGQTYGYTF
TGTGCCAGCAGTGAGTATACAGGACAGACCTATGGCTACACCTTC
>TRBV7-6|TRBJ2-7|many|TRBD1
CASSSPGQGAVEQYF
TGTGCCAGCAGCTCCCCGGGACAGGGGGCTGTGGAGCAGTACTTC
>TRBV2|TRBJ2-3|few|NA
CASRYDTSTDTQYF
TGTGCCAGCAGATATGACACTAGCACAGATACGCAGTATTTT
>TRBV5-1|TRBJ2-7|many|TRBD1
CASSVQGAPSYEQYF
TGCGCCAGCAGCGTACAGGGGGCCCCTTCCTACGAGCAGTACTTC
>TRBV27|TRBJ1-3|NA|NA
CASSPAWDIRLSGNTIYF
TGTGCCAGCAGTCCAGCCTGGGACATCCGCCTCTCTGGAAACACCATATATTTT
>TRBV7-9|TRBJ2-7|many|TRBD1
CASSPPRTGGYEQYF
TGTGCCAGCAGCCCCCCCCGGACAGGGGGCTACGAGCAGTACTTC
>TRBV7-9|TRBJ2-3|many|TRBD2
CASSFSPGLDPWGTQYF
TGTGCCAGCAGCTTCAGCCCGGGACTAGACCCTTGGGGTACGCAGTATTTT
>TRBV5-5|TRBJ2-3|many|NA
CASSLVAFGTDTQYF
TGTGCCAGCAGCTTGGTTGCGTTTGGCACAGATACGCAGTATTTT
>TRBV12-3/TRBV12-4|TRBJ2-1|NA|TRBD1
CASSPWTGGNEEQFF
TGTGCCAGCAGTCCATGGACAGGGGGCAACGAGGAGCAGTTCTTC
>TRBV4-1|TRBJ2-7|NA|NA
CASSHLSTGNYEQYF
TGCGCCAGCAGCCACCTTTCGACGGGGAACTACGAGCAGTACTTC
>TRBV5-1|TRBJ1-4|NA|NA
CASSSYESQTPSGNEKLFF
TGCGCCAGCAGCTCCTACGAGAGCCAAACACCTAGCGGGAACGAAAAACTGTTTTTT
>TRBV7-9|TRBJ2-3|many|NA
CASSLEVAGTPTDTQYF
TGTGCCAGCAGCTTAGAAGTCGCGGGAACTCCCACAGATACGCAGTATTTT
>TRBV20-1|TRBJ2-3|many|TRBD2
CSARETGLSTDTQYF
TGCAGTGCTAGGGAAACGGGACTAAGCACAGATACGCAGTATTTT
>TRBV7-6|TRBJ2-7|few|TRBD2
CASNGGSSGIYEQYF
TGTGCCAGCAACGGGGGGTCCTCTGGAATCTACGAGCAGTACTTC
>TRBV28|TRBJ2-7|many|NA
CASRMLHEQYF
TGTGCCAGCAGGATGTTACACGAGCAGTACTTC
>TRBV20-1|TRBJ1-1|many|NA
CSARDLWDGAPEAFF
TGCAGTGCTAGAGATCTGTGGGACGGAGCGCCTGAAGCTTTCTTT
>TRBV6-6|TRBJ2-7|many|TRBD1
CASSYRRDRGDEQYF
TGTGCCAGCAGTTACCGCCGGGACAGGGGGGACGAGCAGTACTTC
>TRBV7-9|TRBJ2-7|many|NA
CASSPRTGRYEQYF
TGTGCCAGCAGCCCGCGGACGGGGAGATACGAGCAGTACTTC